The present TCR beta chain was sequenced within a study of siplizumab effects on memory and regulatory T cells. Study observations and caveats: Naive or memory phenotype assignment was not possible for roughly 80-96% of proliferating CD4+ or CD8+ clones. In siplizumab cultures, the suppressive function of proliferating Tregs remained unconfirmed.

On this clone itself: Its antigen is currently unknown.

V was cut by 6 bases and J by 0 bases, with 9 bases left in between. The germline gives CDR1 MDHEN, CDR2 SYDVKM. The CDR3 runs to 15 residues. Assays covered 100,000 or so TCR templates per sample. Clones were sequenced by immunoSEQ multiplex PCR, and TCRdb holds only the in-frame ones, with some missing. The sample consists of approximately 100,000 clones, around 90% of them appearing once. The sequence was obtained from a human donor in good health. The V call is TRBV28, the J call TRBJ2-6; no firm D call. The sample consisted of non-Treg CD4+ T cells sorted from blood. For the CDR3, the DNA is TGTGCCAGCAGCCGACTTTCCTCTGGGGCCAACGTCCTGACTTTC. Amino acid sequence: CASSRLSSGANVLTF.